This T cell receptor (beta chain) was obtained from a study of OX40 agonist ivuxolimab in advanced cancers. Study as a whole: The patients' treatment was ivuxolimab, an agonistic anti-OX40 (CD134) antibody. The patients received ivuxolimab by intravenous route every 2 weeks at 0.01 to 10 mg/kg. A history of anti-PD-1, anti-PD-L1 or anti-CTLA-4 therapy was acceptable, and approximately 40% had some.

Only in-frame clones appear in the TCRdb table, and some are missing; sequencing was by immunoSEQ multiplex PCR. The sample holds approximately 60,000 clones, around 80% seen once. In its sample, this clone was seen a few times. Antigen specificity is unknown. The CDR3 length is 15 residues. V dropped 6 bases and J dropped 8 bases, with 20 bases sitting between them. Germline CDR1 MNHEY, CDR2 SVGAGI. Whole-study results and caveats: Clonal expansion in partial responders at 0.1-3.0 mg/kg ranked among the lowest.

The specimen was CD4+ or CD8+ T cells sorted from blood, collected in a trial of the OX40 agonist ivuxolimab. The chain recombines TRBV6-5 with TRBJ2-1; perhaps TRBD2 as D (5 bases). This TCR was recovered from an adult with an advanced solid tumor such as melanoma, head and neck, liver or kidney cancer. CDR3 amino acids: CASSRAGKGIDEQFF. Written as DNA, the CDR3 is TGTGCCAGCAGCCGCGCGGGTAAGGGAATAGATGAGCAGTTCTTC.